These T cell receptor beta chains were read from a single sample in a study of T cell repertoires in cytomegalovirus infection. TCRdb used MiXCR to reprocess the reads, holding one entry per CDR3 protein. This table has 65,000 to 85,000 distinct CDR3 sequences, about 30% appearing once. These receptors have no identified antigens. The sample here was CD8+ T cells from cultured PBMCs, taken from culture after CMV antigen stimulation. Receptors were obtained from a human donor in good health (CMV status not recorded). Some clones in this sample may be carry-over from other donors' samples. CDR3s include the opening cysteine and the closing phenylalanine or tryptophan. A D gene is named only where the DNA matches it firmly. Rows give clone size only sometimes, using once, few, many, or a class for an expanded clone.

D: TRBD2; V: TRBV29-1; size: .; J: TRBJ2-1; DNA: TGCAGCGTTGAAGATCAGGGACTAGCGGCCTACAATGAGCAGTTCTTC; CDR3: CSVEDQGLAAYNEQFF
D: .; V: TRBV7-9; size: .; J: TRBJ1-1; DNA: TGTGCCAGCAGCTTAGCGGGGACTGAAGCTTTCTTT; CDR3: CASSLAGTEAFF
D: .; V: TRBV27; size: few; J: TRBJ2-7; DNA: TGTGCCAGCAGTTTATATACAGAAAGATCCTACGAGCAGTACTTC; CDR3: CASSLYTERSYEQYF
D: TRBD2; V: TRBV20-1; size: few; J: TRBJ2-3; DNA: TGCAGTGCTTCCCCGACTAGCGGGAGTTGGGATACGCAGTATTTT; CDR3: CSASPTSGSWDTQYF
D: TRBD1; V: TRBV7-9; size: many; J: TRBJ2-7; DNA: TGTGCCAGCAGCTCAACGGACAGGGCTAGCTCCTACGAGCAGTACTTC; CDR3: CASSSTDRASSYEQYF
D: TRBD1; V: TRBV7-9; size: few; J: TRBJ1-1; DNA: TGTGCCAGCAGCGAACGACAGGGGCCCTTTGAAGCTTTCTTT; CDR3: CASSERQGPFEAFF
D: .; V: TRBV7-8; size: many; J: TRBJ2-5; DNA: TGTGCCAGCACCCCCCTGGGGGAAGAGACCCAGTACTTC; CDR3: CASTPLGEETQYF
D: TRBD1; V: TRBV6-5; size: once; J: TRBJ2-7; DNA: TGTACCAGCAGTTTCGGACAGGCCTCCTACGAGCAGTACTTC; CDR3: CTSSFGQASYEQYF
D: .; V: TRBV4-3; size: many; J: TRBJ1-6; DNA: TGCGCCAGCAGCCAAGATTGGTCGTCATCAGGGGCCCCCCTCCACTTT; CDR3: CASSQDWSSSGAPLHF
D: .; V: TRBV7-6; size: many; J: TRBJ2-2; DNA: TGTGCCAGCAGCTTAGCGGCAGGGCTTGACACCGGGGAGCTGTTTTTT; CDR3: CASSLAAGLDTGELFF
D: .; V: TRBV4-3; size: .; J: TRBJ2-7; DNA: TGCGCCAGCAGCCAAGATGGAGGAAGCTACGAGCAGTACTTC; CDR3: CASSQDGGSYEQYF
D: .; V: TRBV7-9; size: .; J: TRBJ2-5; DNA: TGTGCCAGCAGCTTAGCCCTCCCGCTTGAGACCCAGTACTTC; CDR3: CASSLALPLETQYF
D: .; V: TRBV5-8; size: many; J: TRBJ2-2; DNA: TGTGCCAGCAGCTTGGTGGCCTGGACTGGCACCGGGGAGCTGTTTTTT; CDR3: CASSLVAWTGTGELFF
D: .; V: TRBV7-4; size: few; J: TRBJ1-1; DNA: TGTGCCAGCACCCCAGAAAGGAACACTGAAGCTTTCTTT; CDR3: CASTPERNTEAFF
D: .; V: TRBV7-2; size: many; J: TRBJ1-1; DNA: TGTGCCAGCAGCTTAGACGGACAGGAAGCTTTCTTT; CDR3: CASSLDGQEAFF
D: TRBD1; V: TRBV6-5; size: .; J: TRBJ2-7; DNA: TGTGCCAGCAGTTACTCGAGACGGGACAGGAGCTCCTACGAGCAGTACTTC; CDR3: CASSYSRRDRSSYEQYF
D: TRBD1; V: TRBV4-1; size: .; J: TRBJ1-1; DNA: TGCGCCAGCAGCCCCGAAACCGGGACAGGGGTTACTGAAGCTTTCTTT; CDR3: CASSPETGTGVTEAFF
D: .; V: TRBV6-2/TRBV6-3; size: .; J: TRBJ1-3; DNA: TGTGCCAGCAGTTACGGAGGGGTCTCTGGAAACACCATATATTTT; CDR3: CASSYGGVSGNTIYF
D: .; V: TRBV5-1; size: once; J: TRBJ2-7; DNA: TGCGCCAGCAGCTCCGCGGTATCCTACGAGCAGTACTTC; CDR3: CASSSAVSYEQYF
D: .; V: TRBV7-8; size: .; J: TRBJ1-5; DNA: TGTGCCAGCGGCTTAGGTTCCGAGGCGGAGCCCCAGCATTTT; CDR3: CASGLGSEAEPQHF
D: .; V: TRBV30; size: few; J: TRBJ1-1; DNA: TGTGCCTGGTCACCCGGACGGAGGGAAGCTTTCTTT; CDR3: CAWSPGRREAFF
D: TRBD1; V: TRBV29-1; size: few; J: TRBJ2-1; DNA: TGCAGCGGCACAGGGGACAGGGGGCACAATGAGCAGTTCTTC; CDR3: CSGTGDRGHNEQFF
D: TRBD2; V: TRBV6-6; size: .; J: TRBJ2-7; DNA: TGTGCCAGCAGTTACTCTGATGGGGGGGAGTACGAGCAGTACTTC; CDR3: CASSYSDGGEYEQYF
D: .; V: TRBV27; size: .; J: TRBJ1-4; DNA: TGTGCCAGCGCTCCCAGGGGAGTGTTTGAAAAACTGTTTTTT; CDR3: CASAPRGVFEKLFF
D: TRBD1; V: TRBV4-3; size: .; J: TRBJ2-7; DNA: TGCGCCAGCAGCCAAGAGGGGGACAGGGGACCCTACGAGCAGTACTTC; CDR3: CASSQEGDRGPYEQYF
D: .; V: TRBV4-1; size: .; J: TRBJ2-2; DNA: TGTGCCAGCAGCCCTCAGGGATCCGGGGAGCTGTTTTTT; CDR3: CASSPQGSGELFF
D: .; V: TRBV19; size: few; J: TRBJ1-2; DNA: TGTGCCAGTAGTATAGGTTACCCGGAGGGCTACACCTTC; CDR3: CASSIGYPEGYTF
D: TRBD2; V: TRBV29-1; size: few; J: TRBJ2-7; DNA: TGCAGCGTTGAAGAAACTAGCGGGAGACGGTACTTC; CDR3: CSVEETSGRRYF
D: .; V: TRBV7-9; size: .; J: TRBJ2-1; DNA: TGTGCCAGCAGCCGTACGCGGGAGCAGTTCTTC; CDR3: CASSRTREQFF
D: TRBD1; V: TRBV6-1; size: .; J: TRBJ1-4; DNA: TGTGCCAGCAGTATACGGGACAGGGACGGGGAAAAACTGTTTTTT; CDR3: CASSIRDRDGEKLFF
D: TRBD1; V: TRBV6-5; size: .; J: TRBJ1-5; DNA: TGTGCCACCGCCCCGGACAGGGGGGATGAGAGCAATCAGCCCCAGCATTTT; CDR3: CATAPDRGDESNQPQHF
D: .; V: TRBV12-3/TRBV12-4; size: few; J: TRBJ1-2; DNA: TGTGCCAACGACAGAAACTATGGCTACACCTTC; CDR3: CANDRNYGYTF
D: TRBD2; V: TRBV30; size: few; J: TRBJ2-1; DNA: TGTGCCTGGACGGGGGGCTACAATGAGCAGTTCTTC; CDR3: CAWTGGYNEQFF
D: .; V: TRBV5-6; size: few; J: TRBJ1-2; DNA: TGTGCCAGCAGCTTCCCTCCTGACACCAACTATGGCTACACCTTC; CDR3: CASSFPPDTNYGYTF
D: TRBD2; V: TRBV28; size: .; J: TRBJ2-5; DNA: TGTGCCAGCAGTTTACGGACTAGCGGACACCAAGAGACCCAGTACTTC; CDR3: CASSLRTSGHQETQYF
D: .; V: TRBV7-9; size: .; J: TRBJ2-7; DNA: TGTGCCAGCAGCTCGGACGTCTACGAGCAGTACTTC; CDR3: CASSSDVYEQYF
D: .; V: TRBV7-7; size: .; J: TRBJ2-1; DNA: TGTGCTAGCAGCTTATCCCCGAGCTCCTACAATGAGCAGTTCTTC; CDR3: CASSLSPSSYNEQFF
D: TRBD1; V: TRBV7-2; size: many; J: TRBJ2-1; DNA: TGTGCCAGCAGCAAACAGGGGTCAAGCTCCTACAATGAGCAGTTCTTC; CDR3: CASSKQGSSSYNEQFF
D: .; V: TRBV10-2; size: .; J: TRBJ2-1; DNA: TGCGCCAGCAGGGATGGCGGACGCAGCGGGGAGCAGTTCTTC; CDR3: CASRDGGRSGEQFF
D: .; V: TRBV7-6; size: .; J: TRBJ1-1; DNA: TGTGCCAGCAGCTTTAAGGGGATTTCTGAAGCTTTCTTT; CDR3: CASSFKGISEAFF
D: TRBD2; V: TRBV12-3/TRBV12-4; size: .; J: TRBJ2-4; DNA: TGTGCCAGCAGCGGACCGGGACTAGGAGAAAACATTCAGTACTTC; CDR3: CASSGPGLGENIQYF
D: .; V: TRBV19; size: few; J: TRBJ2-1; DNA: TGTGCCAGTAGTAAACAATCCCCCGTCTCCTACAATGAGCAGTTCTTC; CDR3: CASSKQSPVSYNEQFF
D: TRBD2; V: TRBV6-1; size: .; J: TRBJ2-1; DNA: TGTGCCAGCCATAGGAGCTTGGCGGGAGGGCCTAACGGCAATGAGCAGTTCTTC; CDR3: CASHRSLAGGPNGNEQFF
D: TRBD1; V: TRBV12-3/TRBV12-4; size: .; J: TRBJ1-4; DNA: TGTGCCAGCAGTTTGGACAGGGACGCAACTAATGAAAAACTGTTTTTT; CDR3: CASSLDRDATNEKLFF
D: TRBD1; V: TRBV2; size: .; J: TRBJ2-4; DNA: TGTGCCAGCAGCGGACGGACAGGGGTAGCCAAAAACATTCAGTACTTC; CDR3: CASSGRTGVAKNIQYF
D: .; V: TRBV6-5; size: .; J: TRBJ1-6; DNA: TGTGCCAGCAGCTGGAAGGAGGCCTATAATTCACCCCTCCACTTT; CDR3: CASSWKEAYNSPLHF
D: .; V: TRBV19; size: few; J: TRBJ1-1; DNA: TGTGCCACCCAAACAGGAAACACTGAAGCTTTCTTT; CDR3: CATQTGNTEAFF
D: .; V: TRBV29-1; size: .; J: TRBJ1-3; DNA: TGCAGCGTTGAAGGGGGGATCTCTGGAAACACCATATATTTT; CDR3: CSVEGGISGNTIYF